The 12 T cell receptor beta chains below were found in one sample sequenced in a study of early T cells in non-severe SARS-CoV-2 infection. TCRdb re-analysed the 5' RACE reads in MiXCR, keeping a single row per CDR3 protein. The repertoire includes tens of thousands of distinct CDR3 sequences, about an eighth of them detected once, and roughly 6% sits in the top ten. Sequenced here: whole blood, sampled at baseline. The receptors stem from an adult who was a healthcare worker with PCR-confirmed SARS-CoV-2 infection or an uninfected control (not recorded which).

There are many counts of this clonotype. This chain connects TRBV6-6 to TRBJ2-3, with TRBD2 identical over 12 bases. The CDR3 is made up of 18 amino acids. V lost 1 base to trimming and J lost 4 bases; unmatched junction nucleotides: 9. Germline V gene sequence: CDR1 MNHNY, CDR2 SVGAGI (reference sequence). CDR3 sequence (DNA): TGTGCCAGCAGTTACTACCCGACTAGCGGGAGAAGGCCAGATACGCAGTATTTT. Amino acids: CASSYYPTSGRRPDTQYF.

This clonotype has more than one count but fewer than ten. J is TRBJ2-7 and V is TRBV6-2 or TRBV6-3; weak D call: TRBD1 (5 bases). Germline CDR1 and CDR2: MNHEY and SVGEGT. The CDR3 is 13 amino acids. The V end was cut by 6 bases, the J end by 2 bases, with 11 bases between. CDR3 sequence: CASRGHPPYEQYF. The DNA of the CDR3 is TGTGCCAGCAGAGGACACCCACCCTACGAGCAGTACTTC.

This clonotype was seen many times. The V call is TRBV29-1, the J call TRBJ1-1, with 12 bases matching TRBD1. CDR3 length: 15 residues. The germline V gene has CDR1 SQVTM and CDR2 ANQGSEA. The V segment lost 4 bases and the J segment 3 bases; nucleotides outside the gene matches: 6. Here the CDR3 DNA reads TGCAGCGTTGGTGGGACAGGGGGCAAGGACACTGAAGCTTTCTTT. Translating it yields CSVGGTGGKDTEAFF.

This clonotype was seen ten or more times. The chain has TRBV7-2 and TRBJ2-7; TRBD2 aligns across 12 bases. Germline V lookup: CDR1 SGHTA, CDR2 FQGNSA. The CDR3 covers 15 residues. With 1 base clipped from V and 3 bases from J, the junction kept 1 base outside the gene matches. The CDR3: CASSLETSGGYEQYF. For the CDR3, the DNA is TGTGCCAGCAGCTTAGAGACTAGCGGGGGCTACGAGCAGTACTTC.

This clonotype was counted only a few times. The V call is TRBV29-1, the J call TRBJ1-4, with D possibly matching TRBD1 (5 bases). V was cut by 2 bases and J by 5 bases, with 6 bases left in between. The CDR3 covers 12 residues. In germline, CDR1 is SQVTM, CDR2 ANQGSEA. CDR3 DNA sequence: TGCAGCGTTGAACAGGGCAATGAAAAACTGTTTTTT. The encoded protein is CSVEQGNEKLFF.

This clonotype came up many times. This chain uses TRBV29-1 with TRBJ2-1, with no clear D. Trimming took off 0 bases at V and 8 bases at J, with 14 bases between the two ends. The CDR3 has 14 residues. The germline V gene encodes CDR1 SQVTM and CDR2 ANQGSEA. CDR3 in DNA: TGCAGCGTTGAAGATTTTCGGATCCAAGATGAGCAGTTCTTC. The encoded protein is CSVEDFRIQDEQFF.

This clonotype turned up a few times. The chain recombines TRBV18 with TRBJ2-2; D gene ambiguous. This CDR3 spans 15 amino acids. Germline-derived CDR1 and CDR2 are KGHSH and LQKENI. V was clipped by 0 bases and J by 5 bases, with 10 bases between them. CDR3 sequence reads: CASSPPSRRTGELFF. The CDR3 DNA reads TGTGCCAGCTCACCACCAAGCAGGCGTACCGGGGAGCTGTTTTTT.

The genes are TRBV9 and TRBJ2-5; 8 nucleotides align to TRBD2. The CDR3 is 16 residues long. The V gene's germline CDR1 is SGDLS and CDR2 YYNGEE. The trim removed 4 bases at V and 5 bases at J, leaving 13 bases unmatched. In nucleotides, the CDR3 is TGTGCCAGCAGCACCCGGATGTCCGGGACTAGGGAGACCCAGTACTTC. It encodes CASSTRMSGTRETQYF.

V usage is TRBV18 and J usage is TRBJ1-1, with a tentative D call TRBD1 (5 bases). Germline V gene sequence: CDR1 KGHSH, CDR2 LQKENI. V lost 3 bases and J lost 4, with 15 bases in between. CDR3 length: 15 amino acids. The CDR3 sequence is CASSPSGGGSTEAFF. CDR3 coding DNA: TGTGCCAGCTCACCCTCCGGGGGGGGGTCCACTGAAGCTTTCTTT.

This clonotype occurred many times. The chain employs TRBV12-5 and TRBJ2-3, with 7 bases matching TRBD1. Per germline, CDR1 LGHNT and CDR2 FRNRAP. This CDR3 spans 15 amino acids. With 4 bases clipped from V and 2 bases from J, the junction kept 6 bases outside the gene matches. This CDR3 reads CASGSYRGTTDTQYF. The CDR3 coding sequence is TGTGCTAGTGGTTCCTACAGGGGTACCACAGATACGCAGTATTTT. Supplemented by reference TRBV12-5 and TRBJ2-3, the full variable domain reads DARVTQTPRHKVTEMGQEVTMRCQPILGHNTVFWYRQTMMQGLELLAYFRNRAPLDDSGMPKDRFSAEMPDATLATLKIQPSEPRDSAVYFCASGSYRGTTDTQYFGPGTRLTVL.

The rearrangement joins TRBV7-3 to TRBJ2-1, with 11 bases lining up with TRBD2. The germline gives CDR1 SGHTA, CDR2 FQGTGA. The V segment lost 4 bases and the J segment 4 bases; nucleotides outside the gene matches: 6. This CDR3 is built from 16 residues. The CDR3 region is CASSSLAGGRYNEQFF. The CDR3 region has the DNA TGTGCCAGCAGCTCCCTAGCGGGAGGTCGGTACAATGAGCAGTTCTTC.

The chain employs TRBV29-1 and TRBJ2-3; 8 nucleotides match TRBD1. With V trimmed by 2 bases and J by 4 bases, 2 bases remained unmatched. The V gene's germline CDR1 is SQVTM and CDR2 ANQGSEA. This CDR3 region has 13 residues. The CDR3 spells CSVETGGSDTQYF. CDR3 DNA sequence: TGCAGCGTTGAAACAGGGGGATCAGATACGCAGTATTTT.